This passage covers 21 T cell receptor beta chains from one sample sequenced in a study of Graves' ophthalmopathy and Graves' hyperthyroidism (dated by TCRdb to about 2018). Instrument on record: Illumina HiSeq 2000. For repertoire sequencing, the TCR beta CDR3 regions were amplified from RNA transcripts. The first round was an RT-PCR using HTBI primers with the Qiagen OneStep RT-PCR kit, and this first round was followed by a second-round multiplex PCR, then size selection and purification. TCRdb's own reprocessing of the public reads used fastp at Q25 and MiXCR and kept productive beta chains. Identical CDR3 proteins give one entry, which carries the most common genes and DNA. The sample yields some 750,000 distinct CDR3 sequences; 35% to 50% were counted once. The ten largest clones represent 35% to 55% of the sample. The sample taken for sequencing was peripheral blood. The receptor source for this set is an adult man with Graves' ophthalmopathy.

The chain links TRBV29-1 to TRBJ1-2; 9 bases are shared with TRBD1. Germline V gene sequence: CDR1 SQVTM, CDR2 ANQGSEA. The CDR3 is 12 residues long. With V trimmed by 0 bases and J by 12 bases, 5 bases remained unmatched. Here the CDR3 DNA reads TGCAGCGTTGAAGAGGACAGGGGAGGGAACACCTTC. Protein: CSVEEDRGGNTF.

The V and J genes are TRBV4-2 and TRBJ2-5; perhaps TRBD1 as D (6 bases). The length of the CDR3 is 16 residues. The ends were cut back, 2 bases at V and 2 bases at J, with 15 bases in the middle. Germline V CDR1 and CDR2: LGHNA, YNFKEQ. This CDR3 is CASSQRAAGTQETQYF. CDR3 coding DNA: TGTGCCAGCAGCCAAAGGGCAGCCGGGACACAAGAGACCCAGTACTTC.

V is TRBV6-4 and J is TRBJ1-6, with no clear D. Trimming stripped 5 bases from V and 2 bases from J, with 16 bases between. Germline assignment: CDR1 MRHNA and CDR2 SNTAGT. The CDR3 is 17 residues long. Here the CDR3 reads CASSYGAEATYNSPLHF. CDR3 nucleotide sequence: TGTGCCAGCAGTTACGGCGCAGAAGCCACCTATAATTCACCCCTCCACTTT.

This clonotype was recorded at least ten times. The gene calls are TRBV28 and TRBJ2-7, with D unclear. The germline V gene has CDR1 MDHEN and CDR2 SYDVKM. V lost 8 bases to trimming and J lost 3 bases, with 8 bases between them. This CDR3 has 11 amino acids. DNA of the CDR3: TGTGCCAGCCTGGGCCTCTACGAGCAGTACTTC. Its translation: CASLGLYEQYF.

This clonotype came up many times. The rearrangement links TRBV7-2 to TRBJ2-5, with a tentative D call TRBD2 (6 bases). The CDR3 is made up of 15 amino acids. Germline V lookup: CDR1 SGHTA, CDR2 FQGNSA. The germline V and J ends were trimmed by 5 bases and 5 bases, with 18 bases remaining between them. The CDR3 reads CASSVTGTEGETQYF. CDR3 sequence (DNA): TGTGCCAGCAGCGTCACCGGGACGGAGGGGGAGACCCAGTACTTC.

This clonotype was detected only a few times. This chain connects TRBV7-9 to TRBJ1-1, with D possibly being TRBD1 (6 bases). CDR3 length equals 15 residues. Germline assignment: CDR1 SEHNR and CDR2 FQNEAQ (reference sequence). V shed 5 bases and J shed 4 bases, with 17 bases lying between them. The CDR3 loop reads CASSQEGGAGTEAFF. Written as DNA, the CDR3 is TGTGCCAGCAGCCAGGAGGGGGGGGCTGGCACTGAAGCTTTCTTT.

This clonotype was counted only a few times. The chain couples TRBV10-2 to TRBJ2-2, with 7 bases matching TRBD2. V gave up 7 bases and J gave up 4 bases; unmatched junction bases: 6. Germline loops: CDR1 WSHSY, CDR2 SAAADI. The CDR3 totals 14 residues. CDR3 sequence (DNA): TGCGCCAGCATGACGGGGGGAGGCACCGGGGAGCTGTTTTTT. It is translated as CASMTGGGTGELFF.

This clonotype was counted at least ten times. This rearrangement joins TRBV7-9 to TRBJ2-5; D call uncertain. Germline-derived CDR1 and CDR2 are SEHNR and FQNEAQ (reference sequence). V lost 5 bases to trimming and J lost 5 bases, with 12 bases between them. This CDR3 spans 13 amino acids. The chain's CDR3 is CASSTDGRETQYF. CDR3 DNA: TGTGCCAGCAGCACGGACGGACGGGAGACCCAGTACTTC.

There are many counts of this clonotype. The chain carries TRBV7-2 and TRBJ2-5, with a weak D call TRBD1 (5 bases). CDR3 length equals 15 residues. V lost 1 base and J lost 5, with 14 bases in between. Germline values: CDR1 SGHTA, CDR2 FQGNSA. This CDR3 is CASSLGAAGHETQYF. CDR3 DNA sequence: TGTGCCAGCAGCTTAGGGGCGGCAGGACATGAGACCCAGTACTTC.

The chain uses TRBV7-3 and TRBJ2-5; no firm D call. Deletions cut 5 bases from V and 6 bases from J, with 16 bases between. CDR1 is SGHTA and CDR2 is FQGTGA in the germline V gene. The CDR3 sequence is 14 residues long. The DNA of the CDR3 is TGTGCCAGCAGCCCCACCGTGGGTGGAAAGACCCAGTACTTC. Translated: CASSPTVGGKTQYF.

Notes on this clonotype: Given a much more abundant clone one base away, this may be a read error. The J gene is TRBJ1-1, the V gene TRBV2; no definite D call. The germline gives CDR1 SNHLY, CDR2 FYNNEI. Trimming took off 7 bases at V and 1 base at J, with 13 bases between the two ends. The CDR3 is 14 amino acids. CDR3 nucleotide sequence: TGTGCCAGCAATCAGTCATCACAGAACACTGAAGCTTTCTTT. Protein: CASNQSSQNTEAFF.

Notes on this clonotype: The conserved phenylalanine or tryptophan normally closing the CDR3 is absent here, so this likely arose from a read error. The CDR3 nucleotides are TGTGCCACCAGTATTCAGGGGGGGACTGAGGCTTTCTCT. Residues: CATSIQGGTEAFS. This chain connects TRBV24-1 to TRBJ1-1, with 7 bases that match TRBD1. CDR3 length: 13 amino acids. Germline CDR1 is KGHDR and CDR2 is SFDVKD.

This clonotype was observed a single time. V is TRBV29-1 and J is TRBJ2-7; TRBD1 agrees at 8 bases. Per germline, CDR1 SQVTM and CDR2 ANQGSEA. CDR3 length: 12 residues. The ends lost 6 bases at V and 5 bases at J; junction bases unmatched: 6. CDR3 in amino acids: CSVDGQGHEQYF. CDR3 coding DNA: TGCAGCGTGGATGGACAGGGCCACGAGCAGTACTTC.

This clonotype was observed many times. The chain is built from TRBV15 and TRBJ2-7, with D perhaps TRBD2 (5 bases). Germline CDR1 and CDR2: LNHNV and YYDKDF (reference sequence). The CDR3 is 13 residues long. Trimming cost V 8 bases and J 4 bases, with 15 bases left between them. As DNA, the CDR3 is TGTGCCACCCAGTTGGAGGCACCTTACGAGCAGTACTTC. This translates into CATQLEAPYEQYF.

The V and J genes are TRBV25-1 and TRBJ1-2; D is ambiguous. The V end was cut by 5 bases, the J end by 7 bases, with 17 bases between. This CDR3 is built from 14 residues. CDR1 and CDR2 (germline): MGHDK, SYGVNS. CDR3 region: CASSPTPGPAGYTF. The CDR3 nucleotides read TGTGCCAGCAGTCCGACGCCGGGTCCGGCTGGCTACACCTTC.

This clonotype was recorded a few times. The chain combines TRBV14 with TRBJ2-7; D gene unclear. Germline CDR1 SGHDN, CDR2 FVKESK. Trimming cost V 4 bases and J 4 bases, with 14 bases left between them. The CDR3 totals 14 residues. The DNA for the CDR3 is TGTGCCAGCAGCCGAGAAATCCGTGAGTACGAGCAGTACTTC. As protein: CASSREIREYEQYF.

This clonotype was seen at least ten times. This chain links TRBV7-9 with TRBJ1-2; D is ambiguous. Germline V gene data show CDR1 as SEHNR and CDR2 as FQNEAQ (reference sequence). The CDR3 has 13 amino acids. The ends were cut back, 5 bases at V and 3 bases at J, with 10 bases in the middle. The CDR3, as DNA: TGTGCCAGCAGCCCCGGATCAGACTATGGCTACACCTTC. As protein: CASSPGSDYGYTF.

This chain joins TRBV19 and TRBJ1-1, with D uncertain. This CDR3 contains 15 residues. V gave up 2 bases and J gave up 0 bases, with 10 bases separating them. Germline CDR1 LNHDA, CDR2 SQIVND (reference sequence). CDR3 coding DNA: TGTGCCAGTAGTATAACGGCAGACATGAACACTGAAGCTTTCTTT. Its protein product is CASSITADMNTEAFF. Full variable domain (outside the CDR3, taken from reference TRBV19 and TRBJ1-1): DGGITQSPKYLFRKEGQNVTLSCEQNLNHDAMYWYRQDPGQGLRLIYYSQIVNDFQKGDIAEGYSVSREKKESFPLTVTSAQKNPTAFYLCASSITADMNTEAFFGQGTRLTVV.

The sample holds one count of this clonotype. This chain links TRBV9 with TRBJ2-2; D call uncertain. CDR1 and CDR2 from the germline V gene are SGDLS and YYNGEE. The length of the CDR3 is 16 residues. V lost 7 bases and J 0 bases, leaving 16 bases between the germline ends. DNA for the CDR3: TGTGCCAGCTCACCAACCGAGAAAGCGAACACCGGGGAGCTGTTTTTT. Encoded protein: CASSPTEKANTGELFF.

The rearrangement joins TRBV20-1 to TRBJ2-7; D is undetermined. V was shortened by 1 base and J by 3 bases, with 13 bases between the two germline ends. The CDR3 length is 14 residues. The germline gives CDR1 DFQATT, CDR2 SNEGSKA (reference sequence). This chain's CDR3 is CSARAVDSLYEQYF. CDR3 in DNA: TGCAGTGCTAGAGCGGTCGATAGCCTCTACGAGCAGTACTTC.

The chain combines TRBV7-9 with TRBJ1-1; D perhaps matches TRBD1 (6 bases). This CDR3 has 14 residues. Germline lookup yields CDR1 SEHNR and CDR2 FQNEAQ (reference sequence). V was pared by 5 bases and J by 9 bases, with 19 bases between. CDR3 nucleotide sequence: TGTGCCAGCAGCGCGGACAGATTATGGGCTCAAGCTTTCTTT. This gives the protein CASSADRLWAQAFF.